This T cell receptor (beta chain) was sequenced in a study of a mutant IDH1 vaccine in newly diagnosed glioma. Study-level background: The patients received vaccinations eight times, in weeks 1, 3, 5, 7, 11, 15, 19 and 23. Beginning 4-6 weeks after radiotherapy alone, or with temozolomide cycles, vaccination took place.

The data were produced by immunoSEQ multiplex PCR, yet TCRdb's version contains in-frame clones alone and is incomplete. The repertoire has 45,000 to 60,000 clones, roughly 91% of them found once; the top ten carry more than 2%. Study-level results: The study observed vaccine-induced immune responses in just over 90% of patients.

As to time point: week 11, during vaccination. With topical imiquimod, each dose of the vaccine consisted of 300 ug of mutant IDH1 20-mer peptide. Each astrocytoma in the donors was new, WHO grade 3 or 4, IDH1-mutant and ATRX-lost. Points on this clone: Its antigen is unidentified.

The CDR3 has 15 residues. From germline, CDR1 is LNHDA and CDR2 SQIVND (reference sequence). V lost 7 bases, J lost 1 base, and 7 bases stayed unmatched. This TCR was recovered from a man aged 45-65 years with glioma. This specimen was PBMCs, taken from a glioma patient whose treatment included an IDH1 peptide vaccine. The chain joins TRBV19 to TRBJ2-7; 10 bases match TRBD1. For the CDR3, the DNA is TGTGCCAGTAAAATCCGGGACAGGGGATCCTACGAGCAGTACTTC. This encodes CASKIRDRGSYEQYF.